This TCR beta chain was found in a study of blood T cells in healthy people across ages. General observations from the study: Older age went with lower TCR beta diversity per million T cells, in a roughly linear way. Higher diversity and more naive CD4+ cells were features of long-lived donors, compared to aged donors.

This CDR3 has 17 amino acids. Deletions cut 1 base from V and 3 bases from J, with 18 bases between. The germline CDR1 and CDR2 sequences are SEHNR and FQNEAQ (reference sequence). A J-beta primer mix and a sample-barcoded 5' primer were used in a second PCR of about 6 to 12 cycles. TCRdb re-analysed the 5' RACE reads in MiXCR, keeping a single row per CDR3 protein. The profile shows about a million distinct CDR3 sequences, roughly 47% of them singletons. Individuals who donated were healthy Caucasians from Russia aged roughly 6 to 95. On this clonotype: Its antigen is unidentified.

Input material: blood. The rearrangement joins TRBV7-9 to TRBJ1-2; D unclear. The receptor was derived from a woman aged 55 to 70 in good health. CDR3 residues: CASSLGWFGRDYYGYTF. CDR3 DNA sequence: TGTGCCAGCAGCTTAGGGTGGTTCGGGAGGGATTACTATGGCTACACCTTC.